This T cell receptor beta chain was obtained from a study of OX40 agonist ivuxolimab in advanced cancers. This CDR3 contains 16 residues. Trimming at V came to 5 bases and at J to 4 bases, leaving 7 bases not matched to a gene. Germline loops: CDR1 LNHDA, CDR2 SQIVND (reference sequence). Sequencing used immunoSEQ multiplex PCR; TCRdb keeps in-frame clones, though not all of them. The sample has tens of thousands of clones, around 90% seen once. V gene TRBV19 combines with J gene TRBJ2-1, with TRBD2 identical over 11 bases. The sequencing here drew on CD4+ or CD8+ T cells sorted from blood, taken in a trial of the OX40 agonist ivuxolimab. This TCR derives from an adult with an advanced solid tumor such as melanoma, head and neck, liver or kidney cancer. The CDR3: CASSVTGTSGYNEQFF. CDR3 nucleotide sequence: TGTGCCAGTAGTGTGACCGGGACTAGCGGTTACAATGAGCAGTTCTTC.